This entry describes one TCR beta chain. Its specificity is unknown. The data belong to a study of cytomegalovirus exposure and HLA in healthy donors. Overall study: Early release data held some 79 million unique TCRs from HLA-typed donors. The study's findings and limits: A later analysis appeared to link common viral pathogens to several of the most significant clusters. With DRB1 most and HLA-C fewest, TCR association rates differed between HLA loci in a later analysis.

Though probably carrying unrecorded immune exposures, donors were nominally healthy at sampling. Primers for the PCR totalled 60 Vbeta and 13 Jbeta. Profiled with immunoSEQ multiplex PCR; TCRdb holds only in-frame clones, not every one. The ten top clones account for more than 0.8%, within a sample of about 130,000 clones. Per the germline V gene, CDR1 is SGHKS and CDR2 is YYEKEE (reference sequence). The CDR3 length is 14 residues. V was cut by 1 base and J by 1 base, with 5 bases left in between. The rearrangement uses TRBV5-5 and TRBJ2-2; no clear D gene. Input material: PBMCs. The receptor was isolated from a man aged 18 to 29 in good health and CMV-seronegative. DNA of the CDR3: TGTGCCAGCAGCTTGCTAGGGAACACCGGGGAGCTGTTTTTT. Its protein product is CASSLLGNTGELFF.